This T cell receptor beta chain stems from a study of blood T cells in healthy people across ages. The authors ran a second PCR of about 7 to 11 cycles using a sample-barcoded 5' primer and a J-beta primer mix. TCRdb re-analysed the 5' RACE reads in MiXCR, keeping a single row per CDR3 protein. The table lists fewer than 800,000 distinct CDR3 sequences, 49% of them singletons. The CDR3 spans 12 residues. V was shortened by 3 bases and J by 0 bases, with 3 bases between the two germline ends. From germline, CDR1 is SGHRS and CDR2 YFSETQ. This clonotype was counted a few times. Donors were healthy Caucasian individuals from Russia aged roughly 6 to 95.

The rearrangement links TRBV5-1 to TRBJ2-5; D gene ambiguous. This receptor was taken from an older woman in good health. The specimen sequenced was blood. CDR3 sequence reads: CASSYNQETQYF. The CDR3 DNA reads TGCGCCAGCAGCTACAACCAAGAGACCCAGTACTTC.